One sample yielded the 29 T cell receptor beta chains listed below, sequenced in a study of shared clonotypes between healthy human individuals. The method was immunoSEQ multiplex PCR; TCRdb's version includes in-frame clones alone and lacks a portion of them. The sample includes about 1.9 million clones, 93% of them seen just once. In the naive CD8 group, cells lacked CD45RO and were positively selected for CCR7, so terminally differentiated effector memory CD45RA+ cells were left out. The sequenced material came from naive CD8+ T cells from PBMCs. Receptor source: a man aged 18-30 years in good health. Some clones in this sample may be carry-over from other donors' samples.

This clone was seen only once. V usage is TRBV7-2 and J usage is TRBJ2-3; 10 bases are shared with TRBD2. CDR1 and CDR2 (germline): SGHTA, FQGNSA. There are 15 residues in the CDR3. Trimming cost V 4 bases and J 10 bases; bases outside gene matches: 11. CDR3 sequence reads: CASSSTSGYPKAQYF. CDR3 in DNA: TGTGCCAGCAGCTCGACTAGCGGGTACCCTAAGGCGCAGTATTTT.

The chain is built from TRBV7-2 and TRBJ1-2; 10 bases are shared with TRBD1. The V gene end was trimmed by 5 bases and the J gene end by 7 bases; junction bases not matched to a gene: 16. The CDR3 consists of 17 residues. Germline V gene lookup returns CDR1 SGHTA and CDR2 FQGNSA. CDR3 nucleotides: TGTGCCAGCAGCCCAAGACAGGGGGCGACGATGGGAGGTGGCTACACCTTC. This encodes CASSPRQGATMGGGYTF.

The count of this clone is one. This chain links TRBV5-6 with TRBJ2-1; D is undetermined. The CDR3 spans 16 residues. The V end lost 0 bases, the J end lost 0 bases, and 10 bases lay between the germline ends. CDR1 is SGHDT and CDR2 is YYEEEE in the germline V gene. CDR3 bases: TGTGCCAGCAGCTTGGAAACAGAAAGCTCCTACAATGAGCAGTTCTTC. Its translation is CASSLETESSYNEQFF. Full variable domain (rest looked up from reference TRBV5-6 and TRBJ2-1): DAGVTQSPTHLIKTRGQQVTLRCSPKSGHDTVSWYQQALGQGPQFIFQYYEEEERQRGNFPDRFSGHQFPNYSSELNVNALLLGDSALYLCASSLETESSYNEQFFGPGTRLTVL.

This clone was counted a single time. In nucleotides, the CDR3 is TGCAGCGTGGGTGAGCGAGGGGGGGTCAACATTCAGTACTTC. The encoded protein is CSVGERGGVNIQYF. The chain couples TRBV29-1 to TRBJ2-4, with D tentatively TRBD2 (7 bases). Germline CDR1 SQVTM, CDR2 ANQGSEA. The CDR3 covers 14 residues. The V gene lost 6 bases and the J gene lost 7 bases, with 19 bases spanning the gap. Combining the CDR3 with reference TRBV29-1 and TRBJ2-4 gives the whole variable domain SAVISQKPSRDICQRGTSLTIQCQVDSQVTMMFWYRQQPGQSLTLIATANQGSEATYESGFVIDKFPISRPNLTFSTLTVSNMSPEDSSIYLCSVGERGGVNIQYFGAGTRLSVL.

The J gene is TRBJ2-1, the V gene TRBV27, with 7 bases matching TRBD2. Germline V gene data show CDR1 as MNHEY and CDR2 as SMNVEV (reference sequence). V lost 5 bases to trimming and J lost 9 bases; unmatched junction nucleotides: 16. This CDR3 is 16 amino acids long. The CDR3 coding sequence is TGTGCCAGCAGTCCATGGACTAGTTCTCTCGTCTCTGAGCAGTTCTTC. This codes for CASSPWTSSLVSEQFF.

The sample holds a few counts of this clone. The V gene is TRBV29-1, the J gene TRBJ2-2; D is perhaps TRBD1 (5 bases). CDR1 is SQVTM, CDR2 ANQGSEA, per germline. The ends were cut back, 1 base at V and 2 bases at J, with 14 bases in the middle. The CDR3 runs 16 residues. This CDR3 is CSVEGETGVNTGELFF. The CDR3 nucleotides are TGCAGCGTTGAAGGGGAAACAGGAGTTAACACCGGGGAGCTGTTTTTT.

CDR3 sequence (DNA): TGTGCCAGCAGCTTGACGGTTCTCTCCGAGCAGTACTTC. Its protein is CASSLTVLSEQYF. The chain couples TRBV5-6 to TRBJ2-7; D remains ambiguous. Germline V gene data show CDR1 as SGHDT and CDR2 as YYEEEE. The CDR3 is made up of 13 amino acids. V lost 1 base, J lost 6 bases, and 11 bases lay in between.

The chain is built from TRBV11-1 and TRBJ2-5, with 7 bases identical to TRBD2. Trimming removed 0 bases from V and 5 bases from J; junction bases left unmatched: 6. The CDR3 loop spans 15 amino acids. Germline V gene sequence: CDR1 SGHAT, CDR2 FQDESV (reference sequence). The CDR3 reads CASSLAGGLSETQYF. CDR3 coding DNA: TGTGCCAGCAGCTTAGCGGGAGGGTTGTCGGAGACCCAGTACTTC.

V gene TRBV9 combines with J gene TRBJ2-1, with D perhaps given as TRBD1 or TRBD2 (5 bases each). Germline V CDR1 and CDR2: SGDLS, YYNGEE. The CDR3 spans 15 residues. V was cut by 4 bases and J by 2 bases, with 13 bases left in between. CDR3 in DNA: TGTGCCAGCAGCCCAGAGGGACGGACCTACAATGAGCAGTTCTTC. It yields the protein CASSPEGRTYNEQFF.

The chain carries TRBV29-1 and TRBJ2-1, with 7 bases lining up with TRBD1. This CDR3 has 13 amino acids. CDR1 is SQVTM, CDR2 ANQGSEA, per germline. Trimming cost V 3 bases and J 3 bases; bases outside gene matches: 2. In nucleotides, the CDR3 is TGCAGCGTTGACGGGACAGACTACAATGAGCAGTTCTTC. The encoded protein is CSVDGTDYNEQFF.

The chain uses TRBV27 and TRBJ1-1; the D gene is possibly TRBD1 (5 bases). V was trimmed by 0 bases and J by 4 bases, leaving 12 bases between them. Germline lookup yields CDR1 MNHEY and CDR2 SMNVEV (reference sequence). CDR3 length equals 15 residues. This chain's CDR3 is CASSLSSGLGTEAFF. In nucleotides, the CDR3 is TGTGCCAGCAGTTTATCTTCAGGGCTTGGCACTGAAGCTTTCTTT.

V usage is TRBV14 and J usage is TRBJ2-5; D is uncertain. Germline CDR1 and CDR2: SGHDN and FVKESK. Trimming took 8 bases from V and 2 from J, leaving 12 bases between them. The CDR3 has 13 amino acids. CDR3 nucleotides: TGTGCCAGCCGGTCCCGGACGCAAGAGACCCAGTACTTC. It specifies CASRSRTQETQYF.

CDR3 loop: CASTEGEDGYEQYF. Here the CDR3 DNA reads TGTGCCAGTACGGAGGGGGAGGATGGGTACGAGCAGTACTTC. The rearrangement joins TRBV19 to TRBJ2-7; D may be TRBD1 or TRBD2 (6 bases each). This CDR3 is 14 amino acids long. V lost 7 bases and J 4 bases, leaving 17 bases between the germline ends. The germline V gene has CDR1 LNHDA and CDR2 SQIVND (reference sequence).

The rearrangement links TRBV27 to TRBJ2-7; TRBD2 is a possible D gene (6 bases). The V gene's germline CDR1 is MNHEY and CDR2 SMNVEV (reference sequence). Trimming removed 7 bases from V and 0 bases from J, with 13 bases in between. The CDR3 contains 14 residues. CDR3 amino acids: CASTGAGSSYEQYF. In nucleotides, the CDR3 is TGTGCCAGCACCGGAGCGGGCAGCTCCTACGAGCAGTACTTC.

This chain uses TRBV6-6 with TRBJ2-5; D is unclear. Deletions cut 6 bases from V and 5 bases from J, with 13 bases between. CDR1 is MNHNY and CDR2 is SVGAGI in the germline V gene (reference sequence). This CDR3 region has 13 residues. The CDR3 here is CASSKLDTETQYF. CDR3 nucleotides: TGTGCCAGCAGCAAGTTAGATACTGAGACCCAGTACTTC.

The genes are TRBV19 and TRBJ2-4; the D is unclear. Germline CDR1 LNHDA, CDR2 SQIVND (reference sequence). The CDR3 totals 16 residues. The germline V and J ends were trimmed by 10 bases and 8 bases, with 27 bases remaining between them. CDR3 loop: CATYPSPGSAVDIQYF. The CDR3 nucleotides are TGTGCCACCTACCCATCCCCAGGTTCCGCGGTAGACATTCAGTACTTC.

This chain joins TRBV28 and TRBJ2-7; the D gene is possibly TRBD1 (6 bases). Per the germline V gene, CDR1 is MDHEN and CDR2 is SYDVKM. Deletions cut 6 bases from V and 2 bases from J, with 14 bases between. The CDR3 spans 14 residues. Here the CDR3 DNA reads TGTGCCAGCAGCATAGACAGGAATCCCTACGAGCAGTACTTC. Its protein is CASSIDRNPYEQYF.

This clone was recorded once. The chain recombines TRBV9 with TRBJ2-3; the D gene is possibly TRBD2 (5 bases). The CDR3 spans 15 residues. Trimming cost V 0 bases and J 8 bases, with 16 bases left between them. Germline CDR1 SGDLS, CDR2 YYNGEE. The chain's CDR3 is CASSVGAALEGTQYF. CDR3 nucleotide sequence: TGTGCCAGCAGCGTAGGGGCAGCCCTCGAGGGTACGCAGTATTTT. Supplemented by reference TRBV9 and TRBJ2-3, the full variable domain reads DSGVTQTPKHLITATGQRVTLRCSPRSGDLSVYWYQQSLDQGLQFLIQYYNGEERAKGNILERFSAQQFPDLHSELNLSSLELGDSALYFCASSVGAALEGTQYFGPGTRLTVL.

This chain joins TRBV9 and TRBJ1-4; D uncertain. The V and J ends lost 3 bases and 8 bases respectively, with 11 bases between them. CDR3 length: 13 amino acids. Germline V gives CDR1 SGDLS, CDR2 YYNGEE. CDR3 bases: TGTGCCAGCAGCGCCCCTATTGGGGAAAAACTGTTTTTT. This gives the protein CASSAPIGEKLFF.

The chain employs TRBV18 and TRBJ1-5; D uncertain. Germline V gene sequence: CDR1 KGHSH, CDR2 LQKENI. The CDR3 sequence is 15 residues long. The germline V and J ends were trimmed by 6 bases and 0 bases, with 12 bases remaining between them. The CDR3 loop reads CASSPSGHSNQPQHF. In nucleotides, the CDR3 is TGTGCCAGCTCGCCATCCGGGCATAGCAATCAGCCCCAGCATTTT.

The CDR3 region has the DNA TGTGCCAGCAGTCTCCGAGGGGACCGGAGGGGCACTGAAGCTTTCTTT. Translating it yields CASSLRGDRRGTEAFF. J is TRBJ1-1 and V is TRBV25-1, with a weak D call TRBD1 (5 bases). V gave up 5 bases and J gave up 4 bases, with 20 bases separating them. The CDR3 consists of 16 residues. Per the germline V gene, CDR1 is MGHDK and CDR2 is SYGVNS.

This clone was counted a single time. The V and J genes are TRBV27 and TRBJ2-3; 9 nucleotides match TRBD2. Germline trimming cut 3 bases from V and 1 base from J; bases unmatched to any gene: 5. Germline V gene sequence: CDR1 MNHEY, CDR2 SMNVEV (reference sequence). The CDR3 is 16 amino acids. The CDR3 DNA reads TGTGCCAGCAGTTTTAGGCCTAGCGGGGGCACAGATACGCAGTATTTT. This translates into CASSFRPSGGTDTQYF.

V usage is TRBV10-1 and J usage is TRBJ2-2; unclear D gene. CDR1 and CDR2 (germline): WNHNN, SYGVQD (reference sequence). The CDR3 is 15 residues long. The V end lost 3 bases, the J end lost 0 bases, and 8 bases lay between the germline ends. For the CDR3, the DNA is TGCGCCAGCAGTGACATCCCCACGAACACCGGGGAGCTGTTTTTT. This codes for CASSDIPTNTGELFF.

The V and J genes are TRBV28 and TRBJ1-4; possibly TRBD1 for D (6 bases). The CDR3 is made up of 16 amino acids. V lost 4 bases and J 0 bases, leaving 12 bases between the germline ends. Looked up from germline, CDR1 is MDHEN and CDR2 is SYDVKM. As DNA, the CDR3 is TGTGCCAGCAGTTCCTGGACAGAAGCAACTAATGAAAAACTGTTTTTT. Translating gives CASSSWTEATNEKLFF.

The chain uses TRBV19 and TRBJ2-3; D is perhaps TRBD2 (5 bases). There are 16 residues in the CDR3. Germline CDR1 and CDR2: LNHDA and SQIVND (reference sequence). The V end was cut by 7 bases, the J end by 0 bases, with 17 bases between. This CDR3 reads CASTSSRRTSTDTQYF. The DNA for the CDR3 is TGTGCCAGTACCTCTAGTCGGCGGACTAGCACAGATACGCAGTATTTT.

The V and J genes are TRBV29-1 and TRBJ1-2; perhaps TRBD1 as D (6 bases). V lost 3 bases and J lost 4, with 15 bases in between. The germline CDR1 and CDR2 sequences are SQVTM and ANQGSEA. The CDR3 contains 14 residues. The CDR3 nucleotides are TGCAGCGTTGATCTAGCCGGACAGCTCTATGGCTACACCTTC. It translates to CSVDLAGQLYGYTF.

V and J are TRBV5-1 and TRBJ1-5; TRBD1 aligns across 7 bases. The J segment lost 0 bases and the V segment lost 4 bases, leaving 7 bases of the junction unmatched. The CDR3 extends over 16 amino acids. CDR1 and CDR2 from the germline V gene are SGHRS and YFSETQ. This CDR3 reads CASSPGTAYSNQPQHF. The CDR3 DNA reads as TGCGCCAGCAGCCCCGGGACAGCATATAGCAATCAGCCCCAGCATTTT.

This clone was detected once. The chain couples TRBV11-2 to TRBJ1-1, with 8 bases that match TRBD1. V shed 5 bases and J 1 base; nucleotides not matched to a gene: 6. Germline V CDR1 and CDR2: SGHAT, FQNNGV. The CDR3 contains 15 residues. CDR3 residues: CASSPDRGWNTEAFF. As DNA, the CDR3 is TGTGCCAGCAGCCCCGACAGGGGCTGGAACACTGAAGCTTTCTTT.

In its sample, this clone was seen once. The genes are TRBV5-6 and TRBJ1-1, with unresolved D. Per germline, CDR1 SGHDT and CDR2 YYEEEE. The CDR3 has 16 residues. Trimming stripped 2 bases from V and 0 bases from J, with 14 bases between. DNA of the CDR3: TGTGCCAGCAGCTTCGGGTTAAATGCAATGAACACTGAAGCTTTCTTT. It encodes CASSFGLNAMNTEAFF.